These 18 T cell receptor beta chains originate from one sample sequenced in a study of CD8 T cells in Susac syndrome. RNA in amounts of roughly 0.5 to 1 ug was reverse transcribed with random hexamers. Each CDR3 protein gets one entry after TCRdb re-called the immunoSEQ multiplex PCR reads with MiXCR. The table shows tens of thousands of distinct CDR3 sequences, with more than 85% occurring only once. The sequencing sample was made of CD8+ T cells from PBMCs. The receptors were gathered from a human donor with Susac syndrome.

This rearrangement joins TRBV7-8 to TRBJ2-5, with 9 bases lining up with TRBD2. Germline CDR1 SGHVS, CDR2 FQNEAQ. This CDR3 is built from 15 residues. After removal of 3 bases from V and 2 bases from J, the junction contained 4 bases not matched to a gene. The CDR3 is CASSFPLAGQETQYF. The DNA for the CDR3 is TGTGCCAGCAGCTTCCCCCTAGCGGGGCAAGAGACCCAGTACTTC.

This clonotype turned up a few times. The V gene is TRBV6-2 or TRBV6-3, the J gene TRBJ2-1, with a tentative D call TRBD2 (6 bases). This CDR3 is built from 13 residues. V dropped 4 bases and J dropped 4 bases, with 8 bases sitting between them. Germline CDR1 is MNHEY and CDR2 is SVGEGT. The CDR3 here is CASSSGTYNEQFF. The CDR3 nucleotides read TGTGCCAGCAGTTCCGGGACTTACAATGAGCAGTTCTTC.

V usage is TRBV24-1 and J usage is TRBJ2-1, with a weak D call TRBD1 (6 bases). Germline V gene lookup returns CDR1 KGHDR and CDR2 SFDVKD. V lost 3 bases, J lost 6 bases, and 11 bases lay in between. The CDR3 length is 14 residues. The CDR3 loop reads CATSDMTGSNEQFF. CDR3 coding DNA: TGTGCCACCAGTGATATGACAGGTTCCAATGAGCAGTTCTTC.

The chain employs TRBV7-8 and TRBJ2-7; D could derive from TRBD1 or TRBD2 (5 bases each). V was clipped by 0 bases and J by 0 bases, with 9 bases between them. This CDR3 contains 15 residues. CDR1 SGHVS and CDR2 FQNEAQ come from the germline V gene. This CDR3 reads CASSLARGFSYEQYF. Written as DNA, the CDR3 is TGTGCCAGCAGCTTAGCGAGGGGATTCTCCTACGAGCAGTACTTC.

CDR3 coding DNA: TGTGCCAGCGGGCTGAGATCGACAGGGAGCACAGATACGCAGTATTTT. This sequence encodes CASGLRSTGSTDTQYF. This sequence joins TRBV28 and TRBJ2-3; 7 nucleotides align to TRBD1. After removal of 8 bases from V and 0 bases from J, the junction contained 11 bases not matched to a gene. The CDR3 contains 16 residues. Germline CDR1 is MDHEN and CDR2 is SYDVKM. Filled out from reference TRBV28 and TRBJ2-3, the complete variable domain reads DVKVTQSSRYLVKRTGEKVFLECVQDMDHENMFWYRQDPGLGLRLIYFSYDVKMKEKGDIPEGYSVSREKKERFSLILESASTNQTSMYLCASGLRSTGSTDTQYFGPGTRLTVL.

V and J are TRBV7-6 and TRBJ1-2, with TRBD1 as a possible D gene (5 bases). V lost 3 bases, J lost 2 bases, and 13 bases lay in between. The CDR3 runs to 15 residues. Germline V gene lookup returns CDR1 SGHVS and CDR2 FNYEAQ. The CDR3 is CASSFSGSGNYGYTF. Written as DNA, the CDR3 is TGTGCCAGCAGCTTTTCAGGGTCTGGAAACTATGGCTACACCTTC. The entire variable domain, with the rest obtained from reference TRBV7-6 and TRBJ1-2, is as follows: GAGVSQSPRYKVTKRGQDVALRCDPISGHVSLYWYRQALGQGPEFLTYFNYEAQQDKSGLPNDRFSAERPEGSISTLTIQRTEQRDSAMYRCASSFSGSGNYGYTFGSGTRLTVV.

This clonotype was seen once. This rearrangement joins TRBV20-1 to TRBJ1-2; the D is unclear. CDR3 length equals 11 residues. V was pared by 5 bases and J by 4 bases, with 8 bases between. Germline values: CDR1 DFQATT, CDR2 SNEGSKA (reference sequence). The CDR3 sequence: CSAVVGYGYTF. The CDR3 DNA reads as TGCAGTGCTGTCGTCGGCTATGGCTACACCTTC.

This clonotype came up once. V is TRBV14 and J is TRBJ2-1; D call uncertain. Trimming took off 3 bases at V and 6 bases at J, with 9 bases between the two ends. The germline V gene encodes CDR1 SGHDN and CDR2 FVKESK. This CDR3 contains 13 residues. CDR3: CASSHVLTNEQFF. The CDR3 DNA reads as TGTGCCAGCAGCCACGTACTTACCAATGAGCAGTTCTTC.

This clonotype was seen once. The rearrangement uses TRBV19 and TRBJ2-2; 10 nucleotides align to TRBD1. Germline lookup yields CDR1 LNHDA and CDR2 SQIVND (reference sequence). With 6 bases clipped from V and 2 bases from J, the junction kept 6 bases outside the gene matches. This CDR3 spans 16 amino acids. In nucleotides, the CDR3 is TGTGCCAGTAGACCGGGACAGGGGTATAACACCGGGGAGCTGTTTTTT. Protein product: CASRPGQGYNTGELFF.

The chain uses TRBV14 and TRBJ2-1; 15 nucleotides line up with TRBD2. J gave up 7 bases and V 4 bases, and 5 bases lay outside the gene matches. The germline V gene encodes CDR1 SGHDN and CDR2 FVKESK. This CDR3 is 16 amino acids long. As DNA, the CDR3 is TGTGCCAGCAGCCCTTGGACTAGCGGGAGGGCGAATGAGCAGTTCTTC. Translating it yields CASSPWTSGRANEQFF.

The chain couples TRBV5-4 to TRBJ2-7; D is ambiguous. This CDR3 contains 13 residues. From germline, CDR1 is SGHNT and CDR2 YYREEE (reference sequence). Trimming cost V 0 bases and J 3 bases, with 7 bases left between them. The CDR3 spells CASSLEDDYEQYF. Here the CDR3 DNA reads TGTGCCAGCAGCTTGGAGGACGACTACGAGCAGTACTTC.

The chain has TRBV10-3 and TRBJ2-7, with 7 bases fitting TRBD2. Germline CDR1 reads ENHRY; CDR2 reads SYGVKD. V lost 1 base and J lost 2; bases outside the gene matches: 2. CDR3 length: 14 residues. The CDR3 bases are TGTGCCATCAGTGAGTTGGGACTAACCTACGAGCAGTACTTC. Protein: CAISELGLTYEQYF.

The CDR3 region is CASSYLPRSDTQYF. As DNA, the CDR3 is TGTGCCAGCAGTTACCTGCCGCGGTCAGATACGCAGTATTTT. The chain uses TRBV6-5 and TRBJ2-3; D not resolved. CDR1 is MNHEY, CDR2 SVGAGI, per germline. V was shortened by 2 bases and J by 4 bases, with 10 bases between the two germline ends. The CDR3 sequence is 14 residues long.

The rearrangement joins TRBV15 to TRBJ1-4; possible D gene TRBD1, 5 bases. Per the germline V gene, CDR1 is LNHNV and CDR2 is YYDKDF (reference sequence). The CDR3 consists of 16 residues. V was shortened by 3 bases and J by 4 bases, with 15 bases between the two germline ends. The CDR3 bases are TGTGCCACCAGCAGCCGTCTGGCGACAGTTAATGAAAAACTGTTTTTT. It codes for CATSSRLATVNEKLFF.

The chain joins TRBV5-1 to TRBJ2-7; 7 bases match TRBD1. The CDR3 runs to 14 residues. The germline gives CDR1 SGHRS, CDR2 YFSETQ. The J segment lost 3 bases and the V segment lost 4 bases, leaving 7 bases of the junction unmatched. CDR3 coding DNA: TGCGCCAGCAGCGGGGACAGTTTGGGCTACGAGCAGTACTTC. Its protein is CASSGDSLGYEQYF.

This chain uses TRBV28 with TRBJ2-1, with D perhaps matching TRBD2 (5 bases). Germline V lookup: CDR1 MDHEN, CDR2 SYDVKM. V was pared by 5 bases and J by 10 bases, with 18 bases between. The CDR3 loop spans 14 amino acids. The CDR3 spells CASSPQDSAWEQFF. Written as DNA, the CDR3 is TGTGCCAGCAGTCCTCAGGACTCCGCGTGGGAGCAGTTCTTC.

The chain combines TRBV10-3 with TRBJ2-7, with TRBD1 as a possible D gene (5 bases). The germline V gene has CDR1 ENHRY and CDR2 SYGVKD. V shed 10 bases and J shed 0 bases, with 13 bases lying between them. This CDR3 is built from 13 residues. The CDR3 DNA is TGTGCCACACTGGACACCCACTCCTACGAGCAGTACTTC. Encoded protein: CATLDTHSYEQYF.

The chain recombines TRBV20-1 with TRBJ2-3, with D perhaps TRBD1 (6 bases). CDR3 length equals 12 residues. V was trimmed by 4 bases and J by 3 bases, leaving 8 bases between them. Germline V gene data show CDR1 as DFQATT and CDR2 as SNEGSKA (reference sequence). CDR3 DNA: TGCAGTGCTACCACAGGGACAGATACGCAGTATTTT. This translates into CSATTGTDTQYF.